This T cell receptor beta chain originates from a study of response to subunit inactivated influenza vaccine. The V end lost 2 bases, the J end lost 4 bases, and 9 bases lay between the germline ends. This CDR3 comprises 14 residues. On this clonotype: The antigen is undetermined.

Study-wide results and caveats: T cells newly recruited by each seasonal influenza vaccination are few, the authors suggested.

TCRdb re-derived calls from the RT-PCR reads in MiXCR, one entry per CDR3 protein. The sample shows over 300,000 distinct CDR3 sequences, about a fifth of them seen only once. This specimen was PBMCs from blood, taken roughly 20 months after vaccination. The chain employs TRBV12-3 or TRBV12-4 and TRBJ1-5, with D unclear. This receptor was identified in a man between 50 and 69 years old who received an inactivated influenza vaccine. CDR3 DNA: TGTGCCAGCAGTTTATTAACCCCTAATCAGCCCCAGCATTTT. It encodes CASSLLTPNQPQHF.